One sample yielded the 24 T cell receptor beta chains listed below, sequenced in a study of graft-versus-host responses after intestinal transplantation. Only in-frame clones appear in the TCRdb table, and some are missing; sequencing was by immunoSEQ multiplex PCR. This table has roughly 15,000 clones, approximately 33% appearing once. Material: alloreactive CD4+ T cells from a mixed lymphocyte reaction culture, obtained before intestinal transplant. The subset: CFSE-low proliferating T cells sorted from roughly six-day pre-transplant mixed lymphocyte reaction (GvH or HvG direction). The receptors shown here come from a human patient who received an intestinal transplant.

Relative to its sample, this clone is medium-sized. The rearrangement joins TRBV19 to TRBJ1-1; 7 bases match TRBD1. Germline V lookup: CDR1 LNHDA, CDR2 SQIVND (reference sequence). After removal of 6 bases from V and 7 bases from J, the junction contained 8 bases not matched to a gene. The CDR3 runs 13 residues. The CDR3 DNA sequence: TGTGCCAGTAGGGAAACAGGGGCTGTTGAAGCTTTCTTT. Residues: CASRETGAVEAFF. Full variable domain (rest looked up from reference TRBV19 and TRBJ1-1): DGGITQSPKYLFRKEGQNVTLSCEQNLNHDAMYWYRQDPGQGLRLIYYSQIVNDFQKGDIAEGYSVSREKKESFPLTVTSAQKNPTAFYLCASRETGAVEAFFGQGTRLTVV.

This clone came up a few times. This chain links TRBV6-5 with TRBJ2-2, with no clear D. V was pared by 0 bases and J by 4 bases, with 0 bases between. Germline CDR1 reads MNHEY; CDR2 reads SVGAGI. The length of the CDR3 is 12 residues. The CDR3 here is CASSYSTGELFF. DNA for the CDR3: TGTGCCAGCAGTTACTCCACCGGGGAGCTGTTTTTT.

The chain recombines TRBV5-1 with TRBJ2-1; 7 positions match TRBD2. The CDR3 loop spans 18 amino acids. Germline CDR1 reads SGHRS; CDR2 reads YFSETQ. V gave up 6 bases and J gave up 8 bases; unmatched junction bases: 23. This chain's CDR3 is CASKPSFERGYSGDEQFF. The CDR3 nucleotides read TGCGCCAGCAAGCCCAGTTTCGAGCGGGGATACTCAGGCGATGAGCAGTTCTTC.

Here the CDR3 reads CASSLNGRAHSGNTIYF. The CDR3 DNA follows: TGTGCCAGCAGCTTAAATGGCAGGGCTCACTCTGGAAACACCATATATTTT. The rearrangement uses TRBV7-6 and TRBJ1-3; TRBD1 is a possible D gene (5 bases). This CDR3 contains 17 residues. With 2 bases removed from V and 0 bases from J, the gap between germline ends came to 14 bases. CDR1 is SGHVS and CDR2 is FNYEAQ in the germline V gene.

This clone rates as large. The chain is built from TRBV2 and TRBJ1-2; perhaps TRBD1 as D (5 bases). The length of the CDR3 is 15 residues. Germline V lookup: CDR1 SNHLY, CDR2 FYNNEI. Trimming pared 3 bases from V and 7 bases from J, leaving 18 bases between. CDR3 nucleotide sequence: TGTGCCAGCAGTGATGAGGGCAGGGTGTTCGGTGGCTACACCTTC. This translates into CASSDEGRVFGGYTF.

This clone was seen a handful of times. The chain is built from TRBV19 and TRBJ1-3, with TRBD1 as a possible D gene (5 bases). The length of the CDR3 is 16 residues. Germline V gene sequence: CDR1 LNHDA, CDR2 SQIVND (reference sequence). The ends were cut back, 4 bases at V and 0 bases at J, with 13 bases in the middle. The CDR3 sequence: CASSRTLASSGNTIYF. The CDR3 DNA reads TGTGCCAGTAGTAGGACACTCGCCAGCTCTGGAAACACCATATATTTT.

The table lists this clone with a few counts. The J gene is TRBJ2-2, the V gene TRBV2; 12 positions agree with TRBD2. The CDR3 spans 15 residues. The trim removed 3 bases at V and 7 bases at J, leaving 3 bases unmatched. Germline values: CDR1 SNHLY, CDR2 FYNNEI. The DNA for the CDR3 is TGTGCCAGCAGTGAGGGACTAGCGGGTATCGGGGAGCTGTTTTTT. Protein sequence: CASSEGLAGIGELFF. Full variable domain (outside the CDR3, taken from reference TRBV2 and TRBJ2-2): EPEVTQTPSHQVTQMGQEVILRCVPISNHLYFYWYRQILGQKVEFLVSFYNNEISEKSEIFDDQFSVERPDGSNFTLKIRSTKLEDSAMYFCASSEGLAGIGELFFGEGSRLTVL.

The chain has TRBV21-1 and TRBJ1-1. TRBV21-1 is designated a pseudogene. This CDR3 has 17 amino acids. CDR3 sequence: CASRCRVGYTIRTEAFF. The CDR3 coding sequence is TGTGCCAGCAGGTGTAGGGTAGGCTACACAATTCGCACTGAAGCTTTCTTT.

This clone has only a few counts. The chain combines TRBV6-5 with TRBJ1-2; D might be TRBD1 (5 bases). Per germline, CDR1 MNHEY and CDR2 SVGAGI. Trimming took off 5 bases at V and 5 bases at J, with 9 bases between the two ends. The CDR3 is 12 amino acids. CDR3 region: CASSARGYGYTF. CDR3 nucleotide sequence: TGTGCCAGCAGTGCGAGGGGATATGGCTACACCTTC.

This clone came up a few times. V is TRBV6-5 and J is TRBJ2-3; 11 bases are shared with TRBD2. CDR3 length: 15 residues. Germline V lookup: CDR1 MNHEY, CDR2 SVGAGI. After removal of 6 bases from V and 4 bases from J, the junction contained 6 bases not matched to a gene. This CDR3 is CASSPLAGAADTQYF. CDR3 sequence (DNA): TGTGCCAGCAGCCCACTAGCGGGAGCAGCAGATACGCAGTATTTT.

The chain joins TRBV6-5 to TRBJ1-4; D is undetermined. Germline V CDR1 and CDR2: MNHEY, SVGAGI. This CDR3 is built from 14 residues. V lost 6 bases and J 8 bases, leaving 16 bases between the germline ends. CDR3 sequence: CASSPAWSEEKLFF. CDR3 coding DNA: TGTGCCAGCAGCCCCGCCTGGAGTGAAGAAAAACTGTTTTTT.

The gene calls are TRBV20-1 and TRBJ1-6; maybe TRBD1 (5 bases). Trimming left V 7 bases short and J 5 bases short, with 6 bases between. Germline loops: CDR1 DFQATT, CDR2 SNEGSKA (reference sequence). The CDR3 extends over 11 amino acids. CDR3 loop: CSGGNNSPLHF. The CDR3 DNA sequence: TGCAGTGGGGGGAATAATTCACCCCTCCACTTT.

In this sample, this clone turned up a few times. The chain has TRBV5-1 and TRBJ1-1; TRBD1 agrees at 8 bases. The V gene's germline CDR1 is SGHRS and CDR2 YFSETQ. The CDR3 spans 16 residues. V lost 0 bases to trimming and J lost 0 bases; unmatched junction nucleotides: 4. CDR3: CASSLAGTGLNTEAFF. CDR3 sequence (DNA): TGCGCCAGCAGCTTGGCGGGGACAGGCTTGAACACTGAAGCTTTCTTT. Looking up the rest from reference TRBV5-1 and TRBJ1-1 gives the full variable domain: KAGVTQTPRYLIKTRGQQVTLSCSPISGHRSVSWYQQTPGQGLQFLFEYFSETQRNKGNFPGRFSGRQFSNSRSEMNVSTLELGDSALYLCASSLAGTGLNTEAFFGQGTRLTVV.

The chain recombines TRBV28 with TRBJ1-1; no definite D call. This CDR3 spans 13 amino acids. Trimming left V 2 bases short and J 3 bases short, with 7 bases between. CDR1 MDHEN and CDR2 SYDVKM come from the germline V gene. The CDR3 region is CASSLIAYTEAFF. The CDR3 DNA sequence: TGTGCCAGCAGTTTAATAGCCTACACTGAAGCTTTCTTT.

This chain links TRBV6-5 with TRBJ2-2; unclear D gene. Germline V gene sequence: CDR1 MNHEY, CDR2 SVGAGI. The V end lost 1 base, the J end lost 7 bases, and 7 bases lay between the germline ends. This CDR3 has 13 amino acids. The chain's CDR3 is CASSYYYGGELFF. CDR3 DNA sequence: TGTGCCAGCAGTTACTATTATGGCGGGGAGCTGTTTTTT.

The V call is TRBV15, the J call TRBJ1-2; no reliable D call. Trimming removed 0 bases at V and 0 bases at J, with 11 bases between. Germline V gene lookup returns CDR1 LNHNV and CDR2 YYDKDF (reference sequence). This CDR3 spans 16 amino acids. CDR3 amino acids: CATSRDPGIANYGYTF. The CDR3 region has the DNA TGTGCCACCAGCAGAGATCCCGGCATAGCTAACTATGGCTACACCTTC.

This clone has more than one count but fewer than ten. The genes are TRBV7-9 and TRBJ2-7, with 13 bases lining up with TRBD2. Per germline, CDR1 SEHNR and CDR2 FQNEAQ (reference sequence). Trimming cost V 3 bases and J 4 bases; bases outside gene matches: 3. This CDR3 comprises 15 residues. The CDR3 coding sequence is TGTGCCAGCAGCTTGACTAGCGGGAGGTTTTACGAGCAGTACTTC. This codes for CASSLTSGRFYEQYF.

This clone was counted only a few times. The CDR3 coding sequence is TGTGCCAGCGGCAAAAGCGGGACAAATAATGAAAAACTGTTTTTT. Amino acids: CASGKSGTNNEKLFF. V is TRBV7-8 and J is TRBJ1-4; TRBD1 is a possible D gene (6 bases). The CDR3 is 15 amino acids. Germline V lookup: CDR1 SGHVS, CDR2 FQNEAQ. V was clipped by 8 bases and J by 4 bases, with 17 bases between them.

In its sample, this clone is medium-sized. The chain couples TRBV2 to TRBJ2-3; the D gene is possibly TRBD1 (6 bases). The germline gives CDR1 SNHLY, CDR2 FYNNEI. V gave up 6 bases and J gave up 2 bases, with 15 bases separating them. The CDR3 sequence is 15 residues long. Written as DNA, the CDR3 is TGTGCCAGCAGCACCTCACAGGGTCTCACAGATACGCAGTATTTT. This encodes CASSTSQGLTDTQYF.

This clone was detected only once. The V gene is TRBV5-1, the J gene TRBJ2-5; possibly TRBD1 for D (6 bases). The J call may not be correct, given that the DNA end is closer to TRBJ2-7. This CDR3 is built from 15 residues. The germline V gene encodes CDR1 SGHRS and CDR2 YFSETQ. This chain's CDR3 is CASSLGGTSSYEQYF. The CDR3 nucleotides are TGCGCCAGCAGCTTGGGTGGGACAAGCTCCTACGAGCAGTACTTC.

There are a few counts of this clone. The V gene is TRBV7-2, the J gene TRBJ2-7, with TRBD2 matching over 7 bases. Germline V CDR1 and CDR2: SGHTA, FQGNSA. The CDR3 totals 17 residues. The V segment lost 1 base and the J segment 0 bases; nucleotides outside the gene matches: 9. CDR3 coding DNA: TGTGCCAGCAGCTTAGTGATAGCGGGCGGTGGCTCCTACGAGCAGTACTTC. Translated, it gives CASSLVIAGGGSYEQYF. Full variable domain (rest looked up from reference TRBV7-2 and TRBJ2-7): GAGVSQSPSNKVTEKGKDVELRCDPISGHTALYWYRQSLGQGLEFLIYFQGNSAPDKSGLPSDRFSAERTGGSVSTLTIQRTQQEDSAVYLCASSLVIAGGGSYEQYFGPGTRLTVT.

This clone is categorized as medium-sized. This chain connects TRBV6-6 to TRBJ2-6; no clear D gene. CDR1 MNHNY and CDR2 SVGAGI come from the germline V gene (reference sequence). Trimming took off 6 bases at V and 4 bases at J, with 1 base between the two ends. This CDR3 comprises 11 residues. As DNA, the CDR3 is TGTGCCAGCAGGGGGGCCAACGTCCTGACTTTC. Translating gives CASRGANVLTF.

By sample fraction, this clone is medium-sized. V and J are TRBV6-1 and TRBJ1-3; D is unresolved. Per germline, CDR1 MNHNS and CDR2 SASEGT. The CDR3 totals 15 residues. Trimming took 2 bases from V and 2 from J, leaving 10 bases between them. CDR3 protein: CASSELRFTGNTIYF. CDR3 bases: TGTGCCAGCAGTGAATTGAGGTTCACTGGAAACACCATATATTTT.

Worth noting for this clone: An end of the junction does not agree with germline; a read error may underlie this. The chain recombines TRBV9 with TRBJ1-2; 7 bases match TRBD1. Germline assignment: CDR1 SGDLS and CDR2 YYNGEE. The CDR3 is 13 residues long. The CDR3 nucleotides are TGTGCCCGCAGTGCAGGGGGGGGCTATGGCTACACCTTC. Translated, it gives CARSAGGGYGYTF.